The clone carrying this TCR beta chain was observed a single time. Its antigen is still unknown. The source of the sample is a study of cytomegalovirus exposure and HLA in healthy donors. The study's findings and limits: According to reports, the classifier identified cytomegalovirus status with high specificity and sensitivity. CMV serostatus was the only recorded immune exposure for donors.

Germline V lookup: CDR1 GTSNPN, CDR2 SVGIG (reference sequence). The V and J ends lost 1 base and 0 bases respectively, with 9 bases between them. The CDR3 runs 14 residues. PCR amplification relied on 60 Vbeta primers (plus 13 Jbeta primers). The data were produced by immunoSEQ multiplex PCR, yet TCRdb's version contains in-frame clones alone and is incomplete. The data contain about 110,000 clones, around 70% of them seen just once; the ten biggest clones take up approximately 10%. Every donor was a healthy person donating bone marrow. Sequenced material: PBMCs. This chain links TRBV30 with TRBJ1-2; the D gene is possibly TRBD1 (6 bases). The clonotype comes from a man aged 35-49 years in good health and CMV-seropositive. For the CDR3, the DNA is TGTGCCTGGAGTGGGACAGCAACTAACTATGGCTACACCTTC. Protein sequence: CAWSGTATNYGYTF.